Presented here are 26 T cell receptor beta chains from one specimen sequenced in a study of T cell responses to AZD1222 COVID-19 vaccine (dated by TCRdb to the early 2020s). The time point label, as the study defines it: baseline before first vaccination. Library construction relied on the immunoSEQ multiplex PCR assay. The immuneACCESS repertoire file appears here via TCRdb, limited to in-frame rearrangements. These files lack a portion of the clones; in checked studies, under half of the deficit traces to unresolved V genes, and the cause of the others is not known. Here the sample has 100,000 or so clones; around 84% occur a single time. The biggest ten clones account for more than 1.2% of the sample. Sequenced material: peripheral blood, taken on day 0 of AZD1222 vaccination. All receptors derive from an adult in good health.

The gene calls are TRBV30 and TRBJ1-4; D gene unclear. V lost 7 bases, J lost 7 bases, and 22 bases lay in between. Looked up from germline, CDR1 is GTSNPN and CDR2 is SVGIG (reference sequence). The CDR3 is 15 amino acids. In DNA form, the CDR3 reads TGTGCCTACCAGTCCAGTCGGCGAGGGAGTGAAAAACTGTTTTTT. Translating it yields CAYQSSRRGSEKLFF. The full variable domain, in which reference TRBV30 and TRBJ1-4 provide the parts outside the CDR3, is SQTIHQWPATLVQPVGSPLSLECTVEGTSNPNLYWYRQAAGRGLQLLFYSVGIGQISSEVPQNLSASRPQDRQFILSSKKLLLSDSGFYLCAYQSSRRGSEKLFFGSGTQLSVL.

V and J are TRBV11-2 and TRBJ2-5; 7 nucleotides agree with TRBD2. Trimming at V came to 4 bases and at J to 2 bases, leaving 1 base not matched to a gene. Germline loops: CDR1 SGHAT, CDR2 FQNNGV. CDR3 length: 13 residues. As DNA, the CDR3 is TGTGCCAGCAGCTGGGACTATCAAGAGACCCAGTACTTC. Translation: CASSWDYQETQYF.

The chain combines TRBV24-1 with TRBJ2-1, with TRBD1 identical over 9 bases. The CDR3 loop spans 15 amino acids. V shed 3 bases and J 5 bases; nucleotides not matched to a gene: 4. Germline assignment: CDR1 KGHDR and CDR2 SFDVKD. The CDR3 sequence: CATSDAGTGNNEQFF. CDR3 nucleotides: TGTGCCACCAGTGATGCCGGGACAGGGAACAATGAGCAGTTCTTC.

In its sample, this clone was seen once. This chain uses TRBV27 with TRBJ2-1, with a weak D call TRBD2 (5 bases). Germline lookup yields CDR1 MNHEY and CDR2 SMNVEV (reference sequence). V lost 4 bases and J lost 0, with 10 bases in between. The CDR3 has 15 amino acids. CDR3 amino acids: CASSSRGSSYNEQFF. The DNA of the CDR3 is TGTGCCAGCAGTTCTCGGGGTAGCTCCTACAATGAGCAGTTCTTC.

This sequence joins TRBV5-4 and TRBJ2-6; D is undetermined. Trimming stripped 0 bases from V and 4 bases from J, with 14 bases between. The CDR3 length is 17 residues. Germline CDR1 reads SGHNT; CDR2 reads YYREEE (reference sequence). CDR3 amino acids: CASSLAGSAFGANVLTF. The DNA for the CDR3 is TGTGCCAGCAGCTTGGCCGGGTCGGCTTTCGGGGCCAACGTCCTGACTTTC. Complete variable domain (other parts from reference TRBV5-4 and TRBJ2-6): ETGVTQSPTHLIKTRGQQVTLRCSSQSGHNTVSWYQQALGQGPQFIFQYYREEENGRGNFPPRFSGLQFPNYSSELNVNALELDDSALYLCASSLAGSAFGANVLTFGAGSRLTVL.

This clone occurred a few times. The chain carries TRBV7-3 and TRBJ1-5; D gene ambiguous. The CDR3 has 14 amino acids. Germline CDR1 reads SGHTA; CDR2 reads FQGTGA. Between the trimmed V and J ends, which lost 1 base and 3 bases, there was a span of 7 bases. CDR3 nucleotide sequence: TGTGCCAGCAGCTTAAATCCGCCCAATCAGCCCCAGCATTTT. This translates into CASSLNPPNQPQHF.

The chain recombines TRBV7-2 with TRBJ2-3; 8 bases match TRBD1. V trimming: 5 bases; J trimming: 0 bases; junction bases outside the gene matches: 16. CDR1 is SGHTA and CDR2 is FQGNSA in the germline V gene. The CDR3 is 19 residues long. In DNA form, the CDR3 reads TGTGCCAGCAGCAGACCCCGAAGAGGACAGGGCTCTAGCACAGATACGCAGTATTTT. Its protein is CASSRPRRGQGSSTDTQYF. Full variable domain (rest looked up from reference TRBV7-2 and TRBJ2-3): GAGVSQSPSNKVTEKGKDVELRCDPISGHTALYWYRQSLGQGLEFLIYFQGNSAPDKSGLPSDRFSAERTGGSVSTLTIQRTQQEDSAVYLCASSRPRRGQGSSTDTQYFGPGTRLTVL.

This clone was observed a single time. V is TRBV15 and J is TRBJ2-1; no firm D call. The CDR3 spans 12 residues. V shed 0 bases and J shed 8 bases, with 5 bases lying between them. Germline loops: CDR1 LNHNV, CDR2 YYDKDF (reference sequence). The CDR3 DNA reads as TGTGCCACCAGCAGAGATCGAGATGAGCAGTTCTTC. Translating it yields CATSRDRDEQFF. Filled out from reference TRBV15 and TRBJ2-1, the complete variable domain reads DAMVIQNPRYQVTQFGKPVTLSCSQTLNHNVMYWYQQKSSQAPKLLFHYYDKDFNNEADTPDNFQSRRPNTSFCFLDIRSPGLGDTAMYLCATSRDRDEQFFGPGTRLTVL.

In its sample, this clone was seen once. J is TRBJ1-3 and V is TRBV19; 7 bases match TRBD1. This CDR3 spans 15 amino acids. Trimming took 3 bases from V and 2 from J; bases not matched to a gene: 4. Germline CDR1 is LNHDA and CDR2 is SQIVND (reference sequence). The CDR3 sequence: CASSIWGQPGNTIYF. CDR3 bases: TGTGCCAGTAGTATTTGGGGACAGCCTGGAAACACCATATATTTT.

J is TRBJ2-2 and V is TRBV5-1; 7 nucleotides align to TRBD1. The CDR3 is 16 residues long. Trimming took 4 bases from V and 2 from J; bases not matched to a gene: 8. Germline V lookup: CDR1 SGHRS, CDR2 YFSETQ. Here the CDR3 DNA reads TGCGCCAGCAGCACGGGACAGCAGATCAACACCGGGGAGCTGTTTTTT. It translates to CASSTGQQINTGELFF.

For the CDR3, the DNA is TGCGCCAGCAGCCAAGATCACCTGGGGAGCACTGAAGCTTTCTTT. Amino acid sequence: CASSQDHLGSTEAFF. The chain links TRBV4-1 to TRBJ1-1; D unclear. Trimming removed 0 bases from V and 4 bases from J, with 12 bases in between. CDR1 is MGHRA, CDR2 YSYEKL, per germline. This CDR3 is 15 amino acids long.

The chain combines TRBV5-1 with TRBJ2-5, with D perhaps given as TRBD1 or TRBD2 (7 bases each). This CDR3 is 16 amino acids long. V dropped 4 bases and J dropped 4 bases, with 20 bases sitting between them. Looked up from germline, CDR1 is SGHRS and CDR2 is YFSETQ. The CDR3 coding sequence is TGCGCCAGCAGCGAAGCGGGAAGGGGGCTCGGAGAGACCCAGTACTTC. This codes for CASSEAGRGLGETQYF.

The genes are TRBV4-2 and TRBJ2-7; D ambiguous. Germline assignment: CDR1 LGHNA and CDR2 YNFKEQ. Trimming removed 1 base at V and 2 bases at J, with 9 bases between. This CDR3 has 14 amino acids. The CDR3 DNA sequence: TGTGCCAGCAGCCAAGGTGGGCCCCCCTACGAGCAGTACTTC. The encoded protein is CASSQGGPPYEQYF.

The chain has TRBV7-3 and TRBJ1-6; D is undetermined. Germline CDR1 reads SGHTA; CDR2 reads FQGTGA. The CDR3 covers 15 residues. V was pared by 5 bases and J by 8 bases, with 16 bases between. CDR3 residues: CASSLLAGSDSPLHF. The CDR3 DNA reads TGTGCCAGCAGCCTCCTGGCGGGTTCGGATTCACCCCTCCACTTT.

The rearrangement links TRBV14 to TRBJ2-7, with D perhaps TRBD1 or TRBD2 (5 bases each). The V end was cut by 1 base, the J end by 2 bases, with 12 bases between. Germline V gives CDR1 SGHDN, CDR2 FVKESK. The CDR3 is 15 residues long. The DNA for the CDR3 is TGTGCCAGCAGCCAAGGTGGGGGATCGGCCTACGAGCAGTACTTC. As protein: CASSQGGGSAYEQYF.

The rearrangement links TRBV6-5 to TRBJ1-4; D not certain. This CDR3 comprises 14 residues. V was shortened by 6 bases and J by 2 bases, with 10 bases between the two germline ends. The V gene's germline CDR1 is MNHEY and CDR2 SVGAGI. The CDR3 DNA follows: TGTGCCAGCAGGCCTACAACGACTAATGAAAAACTGTTTTTT. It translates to CASRPTTTNEKLFF.

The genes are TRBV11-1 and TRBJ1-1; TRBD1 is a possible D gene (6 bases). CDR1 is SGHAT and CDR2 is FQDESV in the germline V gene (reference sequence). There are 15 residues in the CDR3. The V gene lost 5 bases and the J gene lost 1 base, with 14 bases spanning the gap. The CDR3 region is CASSPRKGGNTEAFF. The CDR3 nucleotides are TGTGCCAGCAGCCCCCGCAAAGGGGGGAACACTGAAGCTTTCTTT.

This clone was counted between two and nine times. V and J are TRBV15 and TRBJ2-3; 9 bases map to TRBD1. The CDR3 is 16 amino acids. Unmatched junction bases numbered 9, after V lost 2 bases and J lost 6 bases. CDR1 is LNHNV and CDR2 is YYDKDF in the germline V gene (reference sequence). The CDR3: CATSRRGGTGSDTQYF. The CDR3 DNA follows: TGTGCCACCAGCAGAAGAGGCGGGACAGGGTCGGATACGCAGTATTTT.

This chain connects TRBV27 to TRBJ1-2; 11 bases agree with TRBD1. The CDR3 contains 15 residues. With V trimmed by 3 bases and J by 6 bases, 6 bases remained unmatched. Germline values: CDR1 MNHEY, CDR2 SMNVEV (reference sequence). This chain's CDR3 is CASSFLGQGADGYTF. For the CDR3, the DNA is TGTGCCAGCAGTTTCCTAGGACAGGGGGCGGATGGCTACACCTTC.

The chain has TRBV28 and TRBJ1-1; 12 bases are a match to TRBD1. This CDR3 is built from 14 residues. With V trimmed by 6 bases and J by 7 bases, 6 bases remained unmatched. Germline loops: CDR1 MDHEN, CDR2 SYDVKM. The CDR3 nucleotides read TGTGCCAGCAGATCGGGACAGGGGGCGGGTGAAGCTTTCTTT. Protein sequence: CASRSGQGAGEAFF.

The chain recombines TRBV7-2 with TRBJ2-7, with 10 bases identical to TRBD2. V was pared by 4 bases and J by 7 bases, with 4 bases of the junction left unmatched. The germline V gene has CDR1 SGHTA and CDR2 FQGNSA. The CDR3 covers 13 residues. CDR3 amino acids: CASSSIAGGEQYF. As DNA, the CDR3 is TGTGCCAGCAGCTCGATAGCGGGAGGAGAGCAGTACTTC.

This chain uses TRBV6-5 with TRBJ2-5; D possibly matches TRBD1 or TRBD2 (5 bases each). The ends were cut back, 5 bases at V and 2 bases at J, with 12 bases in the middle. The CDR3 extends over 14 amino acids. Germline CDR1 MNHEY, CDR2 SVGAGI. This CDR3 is CASSPGRPQETQYF. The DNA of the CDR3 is TGTGCCAGCAGTCCGGGACGGCCTCAAGAGACCCAGTACTTC.

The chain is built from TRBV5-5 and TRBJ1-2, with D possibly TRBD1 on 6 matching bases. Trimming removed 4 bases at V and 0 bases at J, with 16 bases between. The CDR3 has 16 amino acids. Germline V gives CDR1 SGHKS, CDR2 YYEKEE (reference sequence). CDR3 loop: CASSPQTGITNYGYTF. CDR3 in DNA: TGTGCCAGCAGCCCCCAGACAGGAATCACTAACTATGGCTACACCTTC.

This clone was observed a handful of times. The DNA for the CDR3 is TGTGCCAGCAGCTTCACAAGAGATGGAAACACCATATATTTT. Translation gives CASSFTRDGNTIYF. The rearrangement links TRBV7-2 to TRBJ1-3, with D uncertain. Looked up from germline, CDR1 is SGHTA and CDR2 is FQGNSA. Deletions cut 3 bases from V and 3 bases from J, with 9 bases between. The CDR3 is made up of 14 amino acids. The full variable domain, rest sourced from reference TRBV7-2 and TRBJ1-3, is GAGVSQSPSNKVTEKGKDVELRCDPISGHTALYWYRQSLGQGLEFLIYFQGNSAPDKSGLPSDRFSAERTGGSVSTLTIQRTQQEDSAVYLCASSFTRDGNTIYFGEGSWLTVV.

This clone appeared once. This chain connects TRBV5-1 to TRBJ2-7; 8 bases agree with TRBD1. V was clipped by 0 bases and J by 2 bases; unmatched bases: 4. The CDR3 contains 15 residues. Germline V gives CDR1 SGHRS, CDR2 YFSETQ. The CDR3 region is CASSLAGQGTYEQYF. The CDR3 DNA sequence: TGCGCCAGCAGCTTGGCCGGACAGGGTACCTACGAGCAGTACTTC.

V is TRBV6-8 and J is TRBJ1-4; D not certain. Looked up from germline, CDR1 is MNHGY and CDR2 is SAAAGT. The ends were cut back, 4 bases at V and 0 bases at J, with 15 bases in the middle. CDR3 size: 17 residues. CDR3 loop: CASSSDKRVSTNEKLFF. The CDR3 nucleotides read TGTGCCAGCAGTTCCGACAAAAGGGTCTCAACTAATGAAAAACTGTTTTTT.